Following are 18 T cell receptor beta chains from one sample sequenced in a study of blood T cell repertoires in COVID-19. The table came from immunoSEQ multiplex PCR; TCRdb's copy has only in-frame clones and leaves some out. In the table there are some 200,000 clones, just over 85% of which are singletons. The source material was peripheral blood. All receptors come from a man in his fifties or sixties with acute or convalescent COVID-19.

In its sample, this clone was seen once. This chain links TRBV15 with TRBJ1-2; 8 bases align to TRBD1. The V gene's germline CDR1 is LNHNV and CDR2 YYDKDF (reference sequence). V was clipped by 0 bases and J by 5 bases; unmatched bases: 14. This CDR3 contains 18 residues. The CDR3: CATSREAGTGLRLYGYTF. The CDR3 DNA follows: TGTGCCACCAGCAGAGAGGCTGGGACAGGCCTACGTCTTTATGGCTACACCTTC. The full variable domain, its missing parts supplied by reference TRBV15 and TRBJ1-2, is DAMVIQNPRYQVTQFGKPVTLSCSQTLNHNVMYWYQQKSSQAPKLLFHYYDKDFNNEADTPDNFQSRRPNTSFCFLDIRSPGLGDTAMYLCATSREAGTGLRLYGYTFGSGTRLTVV.

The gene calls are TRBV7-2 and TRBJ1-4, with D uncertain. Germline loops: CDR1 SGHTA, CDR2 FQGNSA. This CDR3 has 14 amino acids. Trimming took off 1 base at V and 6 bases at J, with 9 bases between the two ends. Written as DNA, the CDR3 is TGTGCCAGCAGCTTAGGGGGAGGGTATGAAAAACTGTTTTTT. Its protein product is CASSLGGGYEKLFF.

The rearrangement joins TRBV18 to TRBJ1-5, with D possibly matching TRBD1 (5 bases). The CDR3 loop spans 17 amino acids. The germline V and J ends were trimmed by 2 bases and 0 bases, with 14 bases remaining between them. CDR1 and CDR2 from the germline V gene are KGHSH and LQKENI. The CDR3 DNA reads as TGTGCCAGCTCACCAAGGGGCCAGACCCTTAGCAATCAGCCCCAGCATTTT. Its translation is CASSPRGQTLSNQPQHF. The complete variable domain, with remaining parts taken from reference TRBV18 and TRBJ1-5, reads NAGVMQNPRHLVRRRGQEARLRCSPMKGHSHVYWYRQLPEEGLKFMVYLQKENIIDESGMPKERFSAEFPKEGPSILRIQQVVRGDSAAYFCASSPRGQTLSNQPQHFGDGTRLSIL.

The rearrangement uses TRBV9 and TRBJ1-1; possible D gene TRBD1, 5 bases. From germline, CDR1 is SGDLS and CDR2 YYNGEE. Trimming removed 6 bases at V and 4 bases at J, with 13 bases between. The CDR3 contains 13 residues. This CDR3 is CASTYGAGTEAFF. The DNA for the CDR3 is TGTGCCAGCACCTATGGGGCCGGCACTGAAGCTTTCTTT.

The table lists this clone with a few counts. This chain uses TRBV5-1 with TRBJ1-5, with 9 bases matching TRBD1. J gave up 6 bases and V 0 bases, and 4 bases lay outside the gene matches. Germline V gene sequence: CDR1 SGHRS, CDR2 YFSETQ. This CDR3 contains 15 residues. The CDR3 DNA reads TGCGCCAGCAGCTTGGCCCCGGACAGGGGTCAGCCCCAGCATTTT. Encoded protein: CASSLAPDRGQPQHF.

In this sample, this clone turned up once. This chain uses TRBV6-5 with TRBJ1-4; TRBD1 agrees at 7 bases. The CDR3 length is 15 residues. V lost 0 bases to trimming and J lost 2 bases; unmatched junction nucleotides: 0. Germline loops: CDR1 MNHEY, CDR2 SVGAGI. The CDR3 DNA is TGTGCCAGCAGTTACTCAGGGGGCACTAATGAAAAACTGTTTTTT. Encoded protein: CASSYSGGTNEKLFF.

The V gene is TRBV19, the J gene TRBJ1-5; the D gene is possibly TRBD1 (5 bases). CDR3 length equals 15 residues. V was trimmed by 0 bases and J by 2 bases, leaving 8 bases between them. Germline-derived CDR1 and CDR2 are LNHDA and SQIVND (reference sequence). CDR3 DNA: TGTGCCAGTAGTATAGAGGGGGAGGGCAATCAGCCCCAGCATTTT. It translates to CASSIEGEGNQPQHF.

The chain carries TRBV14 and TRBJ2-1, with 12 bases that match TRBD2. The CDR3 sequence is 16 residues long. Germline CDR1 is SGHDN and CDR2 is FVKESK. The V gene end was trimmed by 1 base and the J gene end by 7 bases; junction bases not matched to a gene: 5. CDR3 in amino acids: CASSQGLAGGQNEQFF. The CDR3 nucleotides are TGTGCCAGCAGCCAAGGTCTAGCGGGGGGGCAAAATGAGCAGTTCTTC.

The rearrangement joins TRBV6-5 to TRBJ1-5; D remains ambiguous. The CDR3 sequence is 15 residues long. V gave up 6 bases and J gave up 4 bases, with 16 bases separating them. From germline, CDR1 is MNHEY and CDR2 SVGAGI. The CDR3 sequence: CASSTGRIGNQPQHF. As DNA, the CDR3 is TGTGCCAGCAGCACGGGAAGGATTGGGAATCAGCCCCAGCATTTT.

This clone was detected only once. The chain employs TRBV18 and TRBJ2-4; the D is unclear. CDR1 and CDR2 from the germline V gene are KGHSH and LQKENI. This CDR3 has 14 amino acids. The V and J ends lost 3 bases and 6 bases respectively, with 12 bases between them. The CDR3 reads CASSPGSSGNIQYF. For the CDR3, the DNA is TGTGCCAGCTCACCCGGGTCCTCGGGAAACATTCAGTACTTC. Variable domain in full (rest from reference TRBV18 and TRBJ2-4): NAGVMQNPRHLVRRRGQEARLRCSPMKGHSHVYWYRQLPEEGLKFMVYLQKENIIDESGMPKERFSAEFPKEGPSILRIQQVVRGDSAAYFCASSPGSSGNIQYFGAGTRLSVL.

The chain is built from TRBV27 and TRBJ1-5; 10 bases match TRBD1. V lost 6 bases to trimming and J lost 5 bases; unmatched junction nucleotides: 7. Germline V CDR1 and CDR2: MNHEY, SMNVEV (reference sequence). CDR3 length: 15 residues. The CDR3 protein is CASRDRGHGDQPQHF. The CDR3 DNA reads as TGTGCCAGCAGAGACAGGGGGCATGGGGATCAGCCCCAGCATTTT.

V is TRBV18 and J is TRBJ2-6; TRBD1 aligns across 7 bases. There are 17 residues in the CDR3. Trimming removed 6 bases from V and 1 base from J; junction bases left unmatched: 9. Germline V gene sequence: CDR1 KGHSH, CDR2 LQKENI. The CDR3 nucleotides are TGTGCCAGCTCTCCAAGGGGGCTAAGGTCTGGGGCCAACGTCCTGACTTTC. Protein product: CASSPRGLRSGANVLTF. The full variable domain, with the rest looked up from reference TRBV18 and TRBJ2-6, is NAGVMQNPRHLVRRRGQEARLRCSPMKGHSHVYWYRQLPEEGLKFMVYLQKENIIDESGMPKERFSAEFPKEGPSILRIQQVVRGDSAAYFCASSPRGLRSGANVLTFGAGSRLTVL.

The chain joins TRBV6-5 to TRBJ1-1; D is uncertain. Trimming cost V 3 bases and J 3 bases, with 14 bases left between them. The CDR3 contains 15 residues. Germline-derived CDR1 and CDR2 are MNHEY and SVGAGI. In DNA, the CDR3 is TGTGCCAGCAGTTATGGGAGAGTTAGAGACACTGAAGCTTTCTTT. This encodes CASSYGRVRDTEAFF.

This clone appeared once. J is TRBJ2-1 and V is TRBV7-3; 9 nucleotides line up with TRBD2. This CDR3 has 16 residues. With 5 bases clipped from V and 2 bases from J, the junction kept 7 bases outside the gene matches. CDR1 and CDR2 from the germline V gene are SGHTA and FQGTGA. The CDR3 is CASSNSGGLPYNEQFF. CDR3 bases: TGTGCCAGCAGCAATAGCGGGGGCCTGCCCTACAATGAGCAGTTCTTC.

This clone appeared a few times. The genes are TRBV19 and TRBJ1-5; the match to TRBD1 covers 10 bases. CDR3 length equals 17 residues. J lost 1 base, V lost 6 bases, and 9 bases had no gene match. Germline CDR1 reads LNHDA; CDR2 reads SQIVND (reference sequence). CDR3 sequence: CASSVGTGVGSNQPQHF. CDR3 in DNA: TGTGCCAGTAGCGTCGGGACAGGGGTTGGGAGCAATCAGCCCCAGCATTTT.

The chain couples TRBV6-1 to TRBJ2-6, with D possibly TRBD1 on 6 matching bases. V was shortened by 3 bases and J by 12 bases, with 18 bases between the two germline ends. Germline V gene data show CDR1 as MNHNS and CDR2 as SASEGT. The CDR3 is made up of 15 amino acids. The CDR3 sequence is CASSEWLGGGSVLTF. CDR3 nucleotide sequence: TGTGCCAGCAGTGAGTGGTTAGGGGGTGGGAGCGTCCTGACTTTC.

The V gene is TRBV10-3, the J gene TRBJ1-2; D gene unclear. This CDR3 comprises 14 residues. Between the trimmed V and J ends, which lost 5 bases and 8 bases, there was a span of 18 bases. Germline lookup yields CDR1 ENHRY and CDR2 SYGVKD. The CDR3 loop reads CAISPGEGQKGYTF. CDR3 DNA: TGTGCCATCAGTCCCGGGGAGGGTCAAAAAGGCTACACCTTC.

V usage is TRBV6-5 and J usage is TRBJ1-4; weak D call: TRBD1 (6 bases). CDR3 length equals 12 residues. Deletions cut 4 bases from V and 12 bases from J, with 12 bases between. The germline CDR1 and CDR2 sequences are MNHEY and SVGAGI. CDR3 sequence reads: CASSSTGSQLFF. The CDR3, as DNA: TGTGCCAGCAGTTCCACAGGGTCGCAACTGTTTTTT.